Below, 28 T cell receptor beta chains from the same sample are listed, as sequenced in a study of shared clonotypes between healthy human individuals. The assay was immunoSEQ multiplex PCR, and TCRdb's table has in-frame clones only and misses some. The sample consists of about 690,000 clones, 90% of them appearing once. The sample taken for sequencing was memory CD8+ T cells from PBMCs. Specified subset: CD45RO+ cells pooled with CCR7-negative TemRA cells. These receptors all stem from a man aged 18 to 30 in good health. Some clones in this sample may be carry-over from other donors' samples.

This chain connects TRBV2 to TRBJ2-5; 11 positions match TRBD1. Germline V gene data show CDR1 as SNHLY and CDR2 as FYNNEI. V dropped 10 bases and J dropped 1; count of bases not matched to a gene: 8. The CDR3 loop spans 15 amino acids. The CDR3 here is CAIVVGQGAQETQYF. The CDR3 DNA is TGTGCCATAGTCGTTGGACAGGGGGCCCAAGAGACCCAGTACTTC.

The CDR3 sequence is CASSHRPGGASGELFF. DNA for the CDR3: TGTGCCAGCAGTCATAGACCAGGGGGCGCATCCGGGGAGCTGTTTTTT. The V call is TRBV11-2, the J call TRBJ2-2; the match to TRBD1 covers 8 bases. The CDR3 consists of 16 residues. Germline V CDR1 and CDR2: SGHAT, FQNNGV. The trim removed 6 bases at V and 6 bases at J, leaving 12 bases unmatched.

The chain uses TRBV6-5 and TRBJ2-7; 7 nucleotides line up with TRBD1. Germline lookup yields CDR1 MNHEY and CDR2 SVGAGI. The CDR3 consists of 14 residues. The trim removed 5 bases at V and 5 bases at J, leaving 9 bases unmatched. The CDR3 sequence: CASSNDRAGDEQYF. The CDR3 DNA reads TGTGCCAGCAGTAATGACAGGGCAGGGGACGAGCAGTACTTC.

The genes are TRBV11-1 and TRBJ2-1; D possibly corresponds to TRBD1 (6 bases). Trimming shortened V by 5 bases and J by 8 bases, and 10 bases separated the two germline ends. The CDR3 length is 12 residues. Germline V CDR1 and CDR2: SGHAT, FQDESV (reference sequence). CDR3: CASSPRQDEQFF. The CDR3, as DNA: TGTGCCAGCAGCCCTAGACAGGATGAGCAGTTCTTC.

Only one count was recorded for this clone. The rearrangement joins TRBV7-9 to TRBJ1-3; D gene unclear. Trimming removed 3 bases from V and 0 bases from J, with 6 bases in between. The germline gives CDR1 SEHNR, CDR2 FQNEAQ (reference sequence). The CDR3 consists of 14 residues. As DNA, the CDR3 is TGTGCCAGCAGCTTTGGTATCTCTGGAAACACCATATATTTT. Translated: CASSFGISGNTIYF. Filled out from reference TRBV7-9 and TRBJ1-3, the complete variable domain reads DTGVSQNPRHKITKRGQNVTFRCDPISEHNRLYWYRQTLGQGPEFLTYFQNEAQLEKSRLLSDRFSAERPKGSFSTLEIQRTEQGDSAMYLCASSFGISGNTIYFGEGSWLTVV.

This chain joins TRBV19 and TRBJ1-4; unclear D gene. Trimming pared 7 bases from V and 4 bases from J, leaving 16 bases between. The germline gives CDR1 LNHDA, CDR2 SQIVND (reference sequence). The CDR3 contains 15 residues. The CDR3 region has the DNA TGTGCCAGTACGGACTACAGAGGCGTTAATGAAAAACTGTTTTTT. This encodes CASTDYRGVNEKLFF.

The V call is TRBV4-1, the J call TRBJ1-4; D perhaps matches TRBD1 (5 bases). In germline, CDR1 is MGHRA, CDR2 YSYEKL. Trimming removed 4 bases from V and 8 bases from J, with 20 bases in between. This CDR3 contains 16 residues. The CDR3 spells CASSPNHRTLQEKLFF. Here the CDR3 DNA reads TGCGCCAGCAGCCCGAACCACCGGACATTGCAGGAAAAACTGTTTTTT.

This chain uses TRBV27 with TRBJ1-1; D remains ambiguous. CDR1 MNHEY and CDR2 SMNVEV come from the germline V gene (reference sequence). Between the trimmed V and J ends, which lost 3 bases and 1 base, there was a span of 12 bases. The CDR3 sequence is 15 residues long. The CDR3 sequence is CASSFVDPRNTEAFF. In nucleotides, the CDR3 is TGTGCCAGCAGTTTCGTGGACCCGCGGAACACTGAAGCTTTCTTT.

With regard to this clone: The sample has other DNA sequences that encode this CDR3 too. The rearrangement joins TRBV7-9 to TRBJ2-7; possibly TRBD1 for D (7 bases). The germline V and J ends were trimmed by 2 bases and 4 bases, with 9 bases remaining between them. The germline CDR1 and CDR2 sequences are SEHNR and FQNEAQ (reference sequence). This CDR3 region has 13 residues. The CDR3 spells CASSLPGGYEQYF. The CDR3 nucleotides are TGTGCCAGCAGCTTACCAGGGGGGTACGAGCAGTACTTC.

This chain uses TRBV30 with TRBJ2-7; 7 positions match TRBD1. The CDR3 totals 12 residues. CDR1 is GTSNPN and CDR2 is SVGIG in the germline V gene (reference sequence). J lost 2 bases, V lost 4 bases, and 2 bases had no gene match. Here the CDR3 reads CAWTGQAYEQYF. CDR3 DNA sequence: TGTGCCTGGACTGGACAGGCCTACGAGCAGTACTTC. The full variable domain, its missing parts supplied by reference TRBV30 and TRBJ2-7, is SQTIHQWPATLVQPVGSPLSLECTVEGTSNPNLYWYRQAAGRGLQLLFYSVGIGQISSEVPQNLSASRPQDRQFILSSKKLLLSDSGFYLCAWTGQAYEQYFGPGTRLTVT.

V gene TRBV4-2 combines with J gene TRBJ2-3; possibly TRBD2 for D (5 bases). CDR3 size: 17 residues. V gave up 0 bases and J gave up 2 bases, with 15 bases separating them. The germline CDR1 and CDR2 sequences are LGHNA and YNFKEQ. The CDR3 sequence: CASSQDPTEVLTDTQYF. CDR3 in DNA: TGTGCCAGCAGCCAAGACCCGACGGAGGTCCTCACAGATACGCAGTATTTT.

Remarks on this clone: A read error may account for a junction end that differs from germline. J is TRBJ2-4 and V is TRBV7-9, with D possibly called TRBD1 or TRBD2 (5 bases each). The CDR3 covers 12 residues. Germline V CDR1 and CDR2: SEHNR, FQNEAQ (reference sequence). CDR3 loop: CASSLLMGESGF. CDR3 nucleotides: TGTGCCAGCAGCTTACTTATGGGGGAATCGGGCTTC.

This chain links TRBV4-1 with TRBJ2-6; D may match TRBD1 or TRBD2 (5 bases each). CDR1 is MGHRA, CDR2 YSYEKL, per germline. V dropped 3 bases and J dropped 0 bases, with 6 bases sitting between them. This CDR3 is 15 amino acids long. CDR3 in DNA: TGCGCCAGCAGCCAGAGGGGCTCTGGGGCCAACGTCCTGACTTTC. Its translation: CASSQRGSGANVLTF.

V gene TRBV6-5 combines with J gene TRBJ2-4; D may be TRBD1 (6 bases). Looked up from germline, CDR1 is MNHEY and CDR2 is SVGAGI. Trimming stripped 6 bases from V and 0 bases from J, with 12 bases between. CDR3 length: 15 residues. The CDR3, as DNA: TGTGCCAGCAGCCTTTCAGGGGAAGCCAAAAACATTCAGTACTTC. Translated: CASSLSGEAKNIQYF.

The chain couples TRBV27 to TRBJ2-5; 14 positions match TRBD2. This CDR3 is 18 amino acids long. Germline V CDR1 and CDR2: MNHEY, SMNVEV (reference sequence). V lost 6 bases, J lost 5 bases, and 14 bases stayed unmatched. This CDR3 is CASRGTSGSFWGHETQYF. Here the CDR3 DNA reads TGTGCCAGCAGGGGGACTAGCGGGAGTTTTTGGGGGCACGAGACCCAGTACTTC.

This clone appeared a few times. This CDR3 is CASIGTGPTDTQYF. DNA for the CDR3: TGTGCCAGTATCGGAACGGGACCAACAGATACGCAGTATTTT. The J gene is TRBJ2-3, the V gene TRBV19; D is perhaps TRBD1 or TRBD2 (5 bases each). Germline assignment: CDR1 LNHDA and CDR2 SQIVND (reference sequence). With 7 bases removed from V and 3 bases from J, the gap between germline ends came to 14 bases. The CDR3 runs to 14 residues.

J is TRBJ2-1 and V is TRBV15; D gene unclear. The CDR3 spans 16 residues. The V end lost 5 bases, the J end lost 2 bases, and 16 bases lay between the germline ends. Germline assignment: CDR1 LNHNV and CDR2 YYDKDF (reference sequence). CDR3: CATSLWTSETYNEQFF. CDR3 nucleotides: TGTGCCACCAGCTTATGGACCTCTGAGACCTACAATGAGCAGTTCTTC.

The chain joins TRBV6-5 to TRBJ1-2, with D tentatively TRBD1 (5 bases). Germline V lookup: CDR1 MNHEY, CDR2 SVGAGI. CDR3 length: 14 amino acids. The V end lost 2 bases, the J end lost 2 bases, and 9 bases lay between the germline ends. The CDR3 here is CASSYTGGNYGYTF. The CDR3 bases are TGTGCCAGCAGTTACACCGGGGGGAACTATGGCTACACCTTC.

The chain links TRBV9 to TRBJ2-1; the D gene is possibly TRBD1 (6 bases). Trimming shortened V by 0 bases and J by 8 bases, and 18 bases separated the two germline ends. The CDR3 is 16 amino acids. Germline V lookup: CDR1 SGDLS, CDR2 YYNGEE. This CDR3 is CASSVGHRVSYDEQFF. Written as DNA, the CDR3 is TGTGCCAGCAGCGTAGGCCACAGGGTTTCATACGATGAGCAGTTCTTC.

This clone came up once. The chain carries TRBV5-6 and TRBJ2-5, with 13 positions matching TRBD2. The CDR3 totals 16 residues. Germline trimming cut 3 bases from V and 0 bases from J; bases unmatched to any gene: 2. Germline values: CDR1 SGHDT, CDR2 YYEEEE. The CDR3: CASSWGLAGNQETQYF. CDR3 in DNA: TGTGCCAGCAGCTGGGGACTAGCGGGAAACCAAGAGACCCAGTACTTC.

The V gene is TRBV10-3, the J gene TRBJ2-7; 12 nucleotides agree with TRBD1. The V gene's germline CDR1 is ENHRY and CDR2 SYGVKD. The CDR3 length is 15 residues. J was trimmed by 6 bases and V by 5 bases; bases with no gene match: 8. The CDR3 is CAISLPGQGAREQYF. As DNA, the CDR3 is TGTGCCATCAGTCTCCCGGGACAGGGGGCTCGCGAGCAGTACTTC.

V and J are TRBV11-2 and TRBJ2-1; weak D call: TRBD1 (5 bases). CDR1 and CDR2 from the germline V gene are SGHAT and FQNNGV. The CDR3 is 15 amino acids. V lost 5 bases to trimming and J lost 5 bases, with 16 bases between them. This CDR3 is CASSVQGDQDNEQFF. In DNA, the CDR3 is TGTGCCAGCAGCGTCCAGGGCGATCAGGACAATGAGCAGTTCTTC.

The genes are TRBV4-3 and TRBJ2-1; D call uncertain. The CDR3 has 14 amino acids. V was cut by 0 bases and J by 10 bases, with 13 bases left in between. The germline CDR1 and CDR2 sequences are LGHNA and YSLEER. The CDR3 DNA reads as TGCGCCAGCAGCCAAGATAATAGCTTCCGCGAGCAGTTCTTC. This sequence encodes CASSQDNSFREQFF.

The V gene is TRBV5-1, the J gene TRBJ2-7; maybe TRBD1 (6 bases). The germline V gene encodes CDR1 SGHRS and CDR2 YFSETQ. V dropped 3 bases and J dropped 2 bases, with 15 bases sitting between them. The CDR3 length is 15 residues. The CDR3 region is CASSWLGAGPYEQYF. CDR3 DNA: TGCGCCAGCAGCTGGTTGGGGGCCGGGCCCTACGAGCAGTACTTC.

The rearrangement uses TRBV6-5 and TRBJ2-7, with 9 bases identical to TRBD1. Germline assignment: CDR1 MNHEY and CDR2 SVGAGI. The ends lost 6 bases at V and 2 bases at J; junction bases unmatched: 2. This CDR3 comprises 13 residues. The chain's CDR3 is CASRRTGAYEQYF. The CDR3 coding sequence is TGTGCCAGCAGAAGGACAGGGGCCTACGAGCAGTACTTC.

The chain couples TRBV4-1 to TRBJ2-2, with 11 bases aligning to TRBD1. CDR3 size: 15 residues. Germline V CDR1 and CDR2: MGHRA, YSYEKL. V shed 3 bases and J 5 bases; nucleotides not matched to a gene: 2. The CDR3 coding sequence is TGCGCCAGCAGCCACCGGGACAGGGGGACCGGGGAGCTGTTTTTT. Translating gives CASSHRDRGTGELFF.

The rearrangement joins TRBV9 to TRBJ2-7; D is unresolved. Germline V CDR1 and CDR2: SGDLS, YYNGEE. The CDR3 extends over 13 amino acids. Trimming pared 1 base from V and 3 bases from J, leaving 8 bases between. In nucleotides, the CDR3 is TGTGCCAGCAGCGTACCCCCCTTCTACGAGCAGTACTTC. This encodes CASSVPPFYEQYF.

This clone was picked up one time. The V gene is TRBV4-1, the J gene TRBJ1-2; a weak D match, TRBD1 (5 bases). The germline CDR1 and CDR2 sequences are MGHRA and YSYEKL. This CDR3 is built from 14 residues. V was shortened by 6 bases and J by 5 bases, with 16 bases between the two germline ends. CDR3 coding DNA: TGCGCCAGCAGGGGGACGGGGGGGAAATATGGCTACACCTTC. Residues: CASRGTGGKYGYTF.